This entry describes one TCR beta chain. The antigen is unknown. Sequencing relied on a cDNA template that was reverse transcribed from extracted RNA. TCRdb's copy holds only in-frame clones and misses some; the assay was immunoSEQ multiplex PCR. The sample includes 180,000 or so clones, roughly 60% seen only once; the top ten take roughly 17%. This sample stems from a study of CD8+ T cells in alopecia areata. Study-wide context: Oral tofacitinib, 5 to 10 mg twice daily, was given in an open-label trial. For 6 to 18 months, tofacitinib was taken, and 6 months off drug followed.

Unmatched junction bases numbered 10, after V lost 8 bases and J lost 1 base. The CDR3 has 15 amino acids. Germline V gene lookup returns CDR1 ENHRY and CDR2 SYGVKD. Treatment of the sample: oral pan-JAK inhibitor, 5-10 mg twice daily. Cell sorting was applied to PBMCs, and CD4+ and CD8+ T cells were collected. Study results and limitations: Compared with normal scalp, lesional scalp had higher clonality and more expanded CD8+ clones.

The specimen was CD4+ T cells sorted from blood, collected around week 55, from a patient treated with tofacitinib. The clonotype was recovered from a human donor with alopecia areata. This sequence joins TRBV10-3 and TRBJ2-7, with 8 bases matching TRBD1. CDR3 protein: CAIGTRQGTSYEQYF. The CDR3 bases are TGTGCCATCGGTACACGACAGGGGACATCCTACGAGCAGTACTTC.